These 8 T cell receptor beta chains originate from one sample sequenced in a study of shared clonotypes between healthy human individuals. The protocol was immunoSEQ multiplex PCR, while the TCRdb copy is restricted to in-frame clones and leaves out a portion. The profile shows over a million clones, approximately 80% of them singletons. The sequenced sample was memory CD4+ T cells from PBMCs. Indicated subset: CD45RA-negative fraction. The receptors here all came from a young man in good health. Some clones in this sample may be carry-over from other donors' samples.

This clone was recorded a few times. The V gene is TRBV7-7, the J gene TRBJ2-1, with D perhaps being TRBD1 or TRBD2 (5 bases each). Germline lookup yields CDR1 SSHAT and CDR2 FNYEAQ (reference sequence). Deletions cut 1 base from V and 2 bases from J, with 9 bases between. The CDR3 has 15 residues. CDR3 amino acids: CASSLVPGPYNEQFF. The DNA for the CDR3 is TGTGCCAGCAGCTTAGTACCGGGACCCTACAATGAGCAGTTCTTC.

CDR3 residues: CAQGGGSSGNTIYF. DNA of the CDR3: TGTGCCCAAGGGGGGGGGAGCTCTGGAAACACCATATATTTT. The V and J genes are TRBV6-5 and TRBJ1-3, with a possible D match to TRBD1 (6 bases). Germline assignment: CDR1 MNHEY and CDR2 SVGAGI. Trimming removed 11 bases from V and 0 bases from J, with 14 bases in between. CDR3 length: 14 residues.

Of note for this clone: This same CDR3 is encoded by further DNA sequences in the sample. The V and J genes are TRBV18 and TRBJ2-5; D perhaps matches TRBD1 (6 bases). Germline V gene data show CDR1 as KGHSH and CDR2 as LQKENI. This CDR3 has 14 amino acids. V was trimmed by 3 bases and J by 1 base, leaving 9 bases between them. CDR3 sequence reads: CASSPPTGQETQYF. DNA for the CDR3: TGTGCCAGCTCACCGCCGACAGGCCAAGAGACCCAGTACTTC.

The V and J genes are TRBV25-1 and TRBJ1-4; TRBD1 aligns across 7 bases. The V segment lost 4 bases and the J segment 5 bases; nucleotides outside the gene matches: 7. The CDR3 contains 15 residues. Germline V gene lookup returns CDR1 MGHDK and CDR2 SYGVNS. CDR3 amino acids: CASSGSTGSNEKLFF. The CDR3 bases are TGTGCCAGCAGTGGTTCGACAGGGTCCAATGAAAAACTGTTTTTT.

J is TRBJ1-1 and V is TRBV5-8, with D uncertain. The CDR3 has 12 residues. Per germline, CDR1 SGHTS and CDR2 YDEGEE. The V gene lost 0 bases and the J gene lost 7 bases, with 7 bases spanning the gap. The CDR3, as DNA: TGTGCCAGCAGCTTGGAGGGTGTTGAAGCTTTCTTT. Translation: CASSLEGVEAFF.

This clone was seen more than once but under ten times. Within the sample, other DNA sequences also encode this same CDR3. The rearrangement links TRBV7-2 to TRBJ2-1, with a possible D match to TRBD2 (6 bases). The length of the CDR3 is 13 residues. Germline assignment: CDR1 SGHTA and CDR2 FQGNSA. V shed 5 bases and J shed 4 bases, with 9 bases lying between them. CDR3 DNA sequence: TGTGCCAGCAGCCTCGGGACTTACAATGAGCAGTTCTTC. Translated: CASSLGTYNEQFF.

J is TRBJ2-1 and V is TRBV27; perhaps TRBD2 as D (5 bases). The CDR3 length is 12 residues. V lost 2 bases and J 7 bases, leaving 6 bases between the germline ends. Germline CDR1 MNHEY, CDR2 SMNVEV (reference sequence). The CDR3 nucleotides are TGTGCCAGCAGTTTACGGGATAATGAGCAGTTCTTC. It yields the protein CASSLRDNEQFF.

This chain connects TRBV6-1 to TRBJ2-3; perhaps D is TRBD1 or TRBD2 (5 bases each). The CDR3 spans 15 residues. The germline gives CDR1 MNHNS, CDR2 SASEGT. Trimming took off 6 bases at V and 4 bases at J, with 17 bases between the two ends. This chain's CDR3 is CASRVGTGPSDTQYF. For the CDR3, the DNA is TGTGCCAGCAGGGTGGGGACCGGGCCCTCAGATACGCAGTATTTT.